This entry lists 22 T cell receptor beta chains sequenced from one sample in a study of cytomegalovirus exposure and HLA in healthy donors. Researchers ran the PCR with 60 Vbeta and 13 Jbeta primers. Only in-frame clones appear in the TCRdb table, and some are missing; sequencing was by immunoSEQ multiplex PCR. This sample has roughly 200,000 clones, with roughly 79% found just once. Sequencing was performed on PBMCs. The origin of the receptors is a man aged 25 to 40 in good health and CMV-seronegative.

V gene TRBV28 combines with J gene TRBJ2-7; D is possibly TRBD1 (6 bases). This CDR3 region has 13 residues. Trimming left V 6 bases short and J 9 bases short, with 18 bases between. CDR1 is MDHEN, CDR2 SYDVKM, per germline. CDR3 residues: CASSFIRGSGQYF. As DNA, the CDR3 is TGTGCCAGCAGCTTCATCAGGGGCTCCGGGCAGTACTTC.

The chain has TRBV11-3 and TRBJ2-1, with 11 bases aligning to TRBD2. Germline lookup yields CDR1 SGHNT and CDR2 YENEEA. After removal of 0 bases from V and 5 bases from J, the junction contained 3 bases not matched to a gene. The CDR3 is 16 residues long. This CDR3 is CASSLELAGAHNEQFF. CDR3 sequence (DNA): TGTGCCAGCAGCTTAGAACTAGCGGGAGCGCACAATGAGCAGTTCTTC. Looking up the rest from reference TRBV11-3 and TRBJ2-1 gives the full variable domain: EAGVVQSPRYKIIEKKQPVAFWCNPISGHNTLYWYLQNLGQGPELLIRYENEEAVDDSQLPKDRFSAERLKGVDSTLKIQPAELGDSAVYLCASSLELAGAHNEQFFGPGTRLTVL.

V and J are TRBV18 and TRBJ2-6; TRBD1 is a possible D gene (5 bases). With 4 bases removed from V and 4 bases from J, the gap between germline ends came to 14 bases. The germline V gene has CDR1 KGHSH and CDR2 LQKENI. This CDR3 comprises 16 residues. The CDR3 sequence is CASSRMAGRGANVLTF. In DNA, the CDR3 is TGTGCCAGCTCACGCATGGCAGGGCGCGGGGCCAACGTCCTGACTTTC.

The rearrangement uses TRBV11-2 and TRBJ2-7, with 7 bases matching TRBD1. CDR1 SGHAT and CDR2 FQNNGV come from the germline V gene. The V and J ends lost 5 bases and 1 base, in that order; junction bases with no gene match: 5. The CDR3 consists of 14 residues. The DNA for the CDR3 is TGTGCCAGCAGCGGCAGGGGGTTTTCCTACGAGCAGTACTTC. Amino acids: CASSGRGFSYEQYF.

The CDR3, as DNA: TGCGCCAGCAGCCCGGACAGGAGGAACACTGAAGCTTTCTTT. This translates into CASSPDRRNTEAFF. V gene TRBV10-1 combines with J gene TRBJ1-1; 7 bases map to TRBD1. Germline V lookup: CDR1 WNHNN, CDR2 SYGVQD (reference sequence). The ends lost 6 bases at V and 1 base at J; junction bases unmatched: 5. The CDR3 sequence is 14 residues long.

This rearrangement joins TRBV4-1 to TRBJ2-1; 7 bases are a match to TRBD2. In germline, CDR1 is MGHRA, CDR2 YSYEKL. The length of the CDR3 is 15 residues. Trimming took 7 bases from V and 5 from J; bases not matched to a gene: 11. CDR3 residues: CASTTVLAEDNEQFF. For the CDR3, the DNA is TGCGCCAGCACCACGGTCCTAGCGGAGGACAATGAGCAGTTCTTC.

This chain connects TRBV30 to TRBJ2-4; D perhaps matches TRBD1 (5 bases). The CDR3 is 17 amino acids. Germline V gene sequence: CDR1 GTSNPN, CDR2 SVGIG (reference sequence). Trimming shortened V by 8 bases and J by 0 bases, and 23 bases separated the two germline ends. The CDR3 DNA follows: TGTGCCCCACCCCCAGTGGCAGGGCTCTTAGCCAAAAACATTCAGTACTTC. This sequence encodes CAPPPVAGLLAKNIQYF.

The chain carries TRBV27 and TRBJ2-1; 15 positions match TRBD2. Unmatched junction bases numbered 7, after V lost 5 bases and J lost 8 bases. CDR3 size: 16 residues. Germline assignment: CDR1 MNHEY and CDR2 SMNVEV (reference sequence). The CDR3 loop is CASSLPGLAGGHEQFF. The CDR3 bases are TGTGCCAGCAGTCTACCGGGACTAGCGGGAGGTCATGAGCAGTTCTTC.

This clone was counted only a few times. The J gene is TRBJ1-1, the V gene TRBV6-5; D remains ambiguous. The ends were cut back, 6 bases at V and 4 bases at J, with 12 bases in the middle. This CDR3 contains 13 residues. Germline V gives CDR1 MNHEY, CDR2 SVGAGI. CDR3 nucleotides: TGTGCCAGCAGCGTTCAGCGGAGCACTGAAGCTTTCTTT. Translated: CASSVQRSTEAFF.

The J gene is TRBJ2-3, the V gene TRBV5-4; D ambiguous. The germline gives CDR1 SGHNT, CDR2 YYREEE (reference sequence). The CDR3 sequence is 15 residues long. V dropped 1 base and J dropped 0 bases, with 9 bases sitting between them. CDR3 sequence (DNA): TGTGCCAGCAGCTTGTCAAAGACTAGCACAGATACGCAGTATTTT. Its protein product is CASSLSKTSTDTQYF.

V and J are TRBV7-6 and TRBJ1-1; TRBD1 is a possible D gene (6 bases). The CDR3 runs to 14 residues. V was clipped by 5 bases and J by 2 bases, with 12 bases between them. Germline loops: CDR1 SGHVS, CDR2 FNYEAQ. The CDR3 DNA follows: TGTGCCAGCAGCACACCGACAGGTAACACTGAAGCTTTCTTT. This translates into CASSTPTGNTEAFF.

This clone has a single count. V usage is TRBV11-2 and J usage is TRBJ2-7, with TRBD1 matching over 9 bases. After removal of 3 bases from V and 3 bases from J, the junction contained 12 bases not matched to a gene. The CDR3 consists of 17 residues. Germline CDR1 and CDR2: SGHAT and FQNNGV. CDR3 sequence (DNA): TGTGCCAGCAGCTTCGATAGCTTGACAGGGGGTGTCTACGAGCAGTACTTC. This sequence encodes CASSFDSLTGGVYEQYF.

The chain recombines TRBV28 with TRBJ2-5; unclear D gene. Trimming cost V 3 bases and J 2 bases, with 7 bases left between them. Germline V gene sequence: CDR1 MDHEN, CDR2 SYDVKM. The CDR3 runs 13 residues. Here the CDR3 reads CASSFRQQETQYF. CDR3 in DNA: TGTGCCAGCAGTTTCAGGCAGCAAGAGACCCAGTACTTC. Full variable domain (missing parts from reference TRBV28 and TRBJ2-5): DVKVTQSSRYLVKRTGEKVFLECVQDMDHENMFWYRQDPGLGLRLIYFSYDVKMKEKGDIPEGYSVSREKKERFSLILESASTNQTSMYLCASSFRQQETQYFGPGTRLLVL.

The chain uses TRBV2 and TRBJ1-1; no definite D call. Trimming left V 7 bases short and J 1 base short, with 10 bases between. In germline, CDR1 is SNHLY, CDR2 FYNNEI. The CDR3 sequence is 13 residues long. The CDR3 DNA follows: TGTGCCAGCACCCCGACGGGGAACACTGAAGCTTTCTTT. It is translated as CASTPTGNTEAFF.

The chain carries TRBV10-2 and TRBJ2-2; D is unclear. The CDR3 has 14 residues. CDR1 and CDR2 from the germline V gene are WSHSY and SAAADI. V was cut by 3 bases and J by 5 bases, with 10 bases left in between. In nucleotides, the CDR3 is TGCGCCAGCAGTGAAACTTCCGGGACCGGGGAGCTGTTTTTT. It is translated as CASSETSGTGELFF.

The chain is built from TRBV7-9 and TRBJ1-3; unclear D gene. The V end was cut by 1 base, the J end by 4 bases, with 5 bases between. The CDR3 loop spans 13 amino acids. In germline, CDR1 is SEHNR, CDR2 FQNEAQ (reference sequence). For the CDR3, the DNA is TGTGCCAGCAGCTTAGTCCTGGGAAACACCATATATTTT. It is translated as CASSLVLGNTIYF. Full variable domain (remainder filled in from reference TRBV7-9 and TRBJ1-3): DTGVSQNPRHKITKRGQNVTFRCDPISEHNRLYWYRQTLGQGPEFLTYFQNEAQLEKSRLLSDRFSAERPKGSFSTLEIQRTEQGDSAMYLCASSLVLGNTIYFGEGSWLTVV.

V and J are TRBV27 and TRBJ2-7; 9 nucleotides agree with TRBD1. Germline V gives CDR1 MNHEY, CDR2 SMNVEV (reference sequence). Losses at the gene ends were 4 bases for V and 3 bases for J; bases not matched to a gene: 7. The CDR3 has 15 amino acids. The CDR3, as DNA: TGTGCCAGCAGTTCATACGGGACAGGGAGCTACGAGCAGTACTTC. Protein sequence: CASSSYGTGSYEQYF.

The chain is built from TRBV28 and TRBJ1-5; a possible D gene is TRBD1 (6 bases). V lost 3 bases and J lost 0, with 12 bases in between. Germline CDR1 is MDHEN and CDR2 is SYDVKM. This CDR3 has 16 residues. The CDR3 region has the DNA TGTGCCAGCAGTTTTCGAGGACAGATTAGCAATCAGCCCCAGCATTTT. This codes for CASSFRGQISNQPQHF. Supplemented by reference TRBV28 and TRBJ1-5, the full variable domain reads DVKVTQSSRYLVKRTGEKVFLECVQDMDHENMFWYRQDPGLGLRLIYFSYDVKMKEKGDIPEGYSVSREKKERFSLILESASTNQTSMYLCASSFRGQISNQPQHFGDGTRLSIL.

The CDR3 region is CASSPVGRGRGETQYF. CDR3 nucleotide sequence: TGCGCCAGCAGCCCCGTTGGGCGGGGGCGAGGGGAGACCCAGTACTTC. This chain joins TRBV4-1 and TRBJ2-5; possible D gene TRBD2, 7 bases. Germline assignment: CDR1 MGHRA and CDR2 YSYEKL. The CDR3 spans 16 residues. The germline V and J ends were trimmed by 4 bases and 5 bases, with 20 bases remaining between them.

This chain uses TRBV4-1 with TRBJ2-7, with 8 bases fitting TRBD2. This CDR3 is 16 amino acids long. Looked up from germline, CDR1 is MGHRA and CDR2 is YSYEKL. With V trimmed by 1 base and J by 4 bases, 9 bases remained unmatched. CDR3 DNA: TGCGCCAGCAGCCAAGGGGCGGGCGGGAGGATGTACGAGCAGTACTTC. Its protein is CASSQGAGGRMYEQYF.

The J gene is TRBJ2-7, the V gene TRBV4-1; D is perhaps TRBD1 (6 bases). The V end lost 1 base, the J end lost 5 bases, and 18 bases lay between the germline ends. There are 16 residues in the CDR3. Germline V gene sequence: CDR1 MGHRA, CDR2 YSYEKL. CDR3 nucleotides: TGCGCCAGCAGCCAAGCCCCCACAGGGTTGAGGGACGAGCAGTACTTC. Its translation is CASSQAPTGLRDEQYF.

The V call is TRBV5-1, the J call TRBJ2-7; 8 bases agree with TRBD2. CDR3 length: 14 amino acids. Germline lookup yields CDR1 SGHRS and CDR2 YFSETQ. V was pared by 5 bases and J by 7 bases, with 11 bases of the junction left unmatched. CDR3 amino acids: CASRASGSLGEQYF. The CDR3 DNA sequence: TGCGCCAGCAGAGCGAGCGGGAGCCTGGGGGAGCAGTACTTC.